The 13 T cell receptor beta chains presented below share a single source sample, sequenced in a study of T cells in Graves' hyperthyroidism and ophthalmopathy. Template material for amplifying TCR beta CDR3 regions consisted of RNA transcripts. The HTBI primer set served for first-round RT-PCR of the TCR CDR3. TCRdb redid the calling of the multiplex PCR reads with MiXCR, one entry per CDR3 protein. This table holds 380,000 or so distinct CDR3 sequences, around 13% found once. The sample consisted of blood. The receptors come from a woman aged 25 to 39 with Graves' hyperthyroidism.

This clonotype was found a few times. The chain employs TRBV5-4 and TRBJ2-2; TRBD2 matches at 7 bases. V was pared by 4 bases and J by 0 bases, with 9 bases of the junction left unmatched. CDR1 SGHNT and CDR2 YYREEE come from the germline V gene (reference sequence). This CDR3 contains 17 residues. The CDR3 loop reads CASSPELAGTNTGELFF. CDR3 nucleotides: TGTGCCAGCAGCCCGGAATTAGCGGGTACGAACACCGGGGAGCTGTTTTTT.

This clonotype was recorded many times. The chain joins TRBV5-8 to TRBJ2-1; unclear D gene. V was cut by 0 bases and J by 5 bases, with 3 bases left in between. CDR3 length: 12 residues. Germline V gene sequence: CDR1 SGHTS, CDR2 YDEGEE. The DNA of the CDR3 is TGTGCCAGCAGCTTGGAAAACAATGAGCAGTTCTTC. Amino acids: CASSLENNEQFF.

This clonotype was found a few times. The chain couples TRBV29-1 to TRBJ2-1; TRBD1 agrees at 9 bases. This CDR3 has 14 amino acids. Germline CDR1 and CDR2: SQVTM and ANQGSEA. With 4 bases clipped from V and 4 bases from J, the junction kept 5 bases outside the gene matches. This CDR3 is CSVGEGTGYNEQFF. The CDR3 nucleotides are TGCAGCGTTGGGGAAGGGACAGGGTACAATGAGCAGTTCTTC.

This clonotype has more than one count but fewer than ten. The genes are TRBV7-3 and TRBJ2-1; 8 bases agree with TRBD2. CDR3 length equals 15 residues. V dropped 0 bases and J dropped 4; count of bases not matched to a gene: 2. The germline V gene has CDR1 SGHTA and CDR2 FQGTGA. The CDR3 DNA follows: TGTGCCAGCAGCTTAACAACGGGGGGGTACAATGAGCAGTTCTTC. Translated, it gives CASSLTTGGYNEQFF.

The chain recombines TRBV11-1 with TRBJ1-6, with no clear D. The CDR3 sequence is 12 residues long. In germline, CDR1 is SGHAT, CDR2 FQDESV (reference sequence). Trimming left V 5 bases short and J 14 bases short, with 13 bases between. CDR3 in DNA: TGTGCCAGCAGCCCGGACGTCGCAACCCTCCACTTT. Amino acids: CASSPDVATLHF. Supplemented by reference TRBV11-1 and TRBJ1-6, the full variable domain reads EAEVAQSPRYKITEKSQAVAFWCDPISGHATLYWYRQILGQGPELLVQFQDESVVDDSQLPKDRFSAERLKGVDSTLKIQPAELGDSAMYLCASSPDVATLHFGNGTRLTVT.

In its sample, this clonotype was seen many times. This chain connects TRBV7-3 to TRBJ2-2; 7 nucleotides match TRBD2. CDR1 is SGHTA and CDR2 is FQGTGA in the germline V gene. Losses at the gene ends were 6 bases for V and 3 bases for J; bases not matched to a gene: 10. CDR3 length equals 16 residues. The CDR3 DNA follows: TGTGCCAGCAGTTCCACCGGGGGGTCTTACACCGGGGAGCTGTTTTTT. This sequence encodes CASSSTGGSYTGELFF.

This clonotype showed up many times. The genes are TRBV20-1 and TRBJ2-3; D may correspond to TRBD1 or TRBD2 (5 bases each). The V gene lost 1 base and the J gene lost 2 bases, with 16 bases spanning the gap. This CDR3 has 16 residues. Germline V lookup: CDR1 DFQATT, CDR2 SNEGSKA (reference sequence). The CDR3 DNA sequence: TGCAGTGCTAGAGGGGGCGGGCAGCGAAACACAGATACGCAGTATTTT. This gives the protein CSARGGGQRNTDTQYF.

In the case of this clonotype: This may come from a read error, since a much larger clone is one base off. The chain employs TRBV12-3 or TRBV12-4 and TRBJ2-1; D ambiguous. Trimming shortened V by 3 bases and J by 8 bases, and 5 bases separated the two germline ends. The CDR3 length is 11 residues. The CDR3 DNA reads as TGTGCCAGCAGTTTTCGCTATGAGCAGTTCTTC. Amino acid sequence: CASSFRYEQFF.

This clonotype has just one count. A much larger clone sits a single nucleotide away, making a read error possible. The V and J genes are TRBV20-1 and TRBJ2-5, with D unclear. Germline values: CDR1 DFQATT, CDR2 SNEGSKA (reference sequence). The CDR3 loop spans 13 amino acids. The CDR3 coding sequence is TGCAGTGCTAGATTCCCGTACCAAGAGATCCAGTACTTC. Its translation is CSARFPYQEIQYF.

The V call is TRBV6-1, the J call TRBJ2-3; maybe TRBD2 (7 bases). This CDR3 is built from 15 residues. Germline assignment: CDR1 MNHNS and CDR2 SASEGT. Deletions cut 8 bases from V and 2 bases from J, with 17 bases between. Here the CDR3 reads CASEGGLATTDTQYF. For the CDR3, the DNA is TGTGCCAGCGAGGGGGGGCTAGCCACCACAGATACGCAGTATTTT.

The chain couples TRBV6-1 to TRBJ2-7, with TRBD1 matching 8 bases. Germline trimming cut 6 bases from V and 0 bases from J; bases unmatched to any gene: 7. Germline V gene sequence: CDR1 MNHNS, CDR2 SASEGT. CDR3 length: 15 residues. The CDR3 DNA reads TGTGCCAGCAGCCCAGGGGGCGACAACTCCTACGAGCAGTACTTC. Translating it yields CASSPGGDNSYEQYF.

In this sample, this clonotype turned up a few times. The J gene is TRBJ2-5, the V gene TRBV11-2; the D is unclear. In germline, CDR1 is SGHAT, CDR2 FQNNGV. The CDR3 sequence is 13 residues long. V was trimmed by 4 bases and J by 6 bases, leaving 12 bases between them. CDR3 DNA: TGTGCCAGCAGCTCCGTAGTTGGAAAGACCCAGTACTTC. Its protein is CASSSVVGKTQYF. Based on the CDR3 plus reference TRBV11-2 and TRBJ2-5, the full variable domain is EAGVAQSPRYKIIEKRQSVAFWCNPISGHATLYWYQQILGQGPKLLIQFQNNGVVDDSQLPKDRFSAERLKGVDSTLKIQPAKLEDSAVYLCASSSVVGKTQYFGPGTRLLVL.

This clonotype was found a few times. The V call is TRBV30, the J call TRBJ1-5; 7 bases fit TRBD1. The V segment lost 2 bases and the J segment 4 bases; nucleotides outside the gene matches: 8. The CDR3 covers 15 residues. The germline gives CDR1 GTSNPN, CDR2 SVGIG (reference sequence). CDR3 DNA: TGTGCCTGGAGTCTTCTTCAGGGGGGAAATCAGCCCCAGCATTTT. It specifies CAWSLLQGGNQPQHF.